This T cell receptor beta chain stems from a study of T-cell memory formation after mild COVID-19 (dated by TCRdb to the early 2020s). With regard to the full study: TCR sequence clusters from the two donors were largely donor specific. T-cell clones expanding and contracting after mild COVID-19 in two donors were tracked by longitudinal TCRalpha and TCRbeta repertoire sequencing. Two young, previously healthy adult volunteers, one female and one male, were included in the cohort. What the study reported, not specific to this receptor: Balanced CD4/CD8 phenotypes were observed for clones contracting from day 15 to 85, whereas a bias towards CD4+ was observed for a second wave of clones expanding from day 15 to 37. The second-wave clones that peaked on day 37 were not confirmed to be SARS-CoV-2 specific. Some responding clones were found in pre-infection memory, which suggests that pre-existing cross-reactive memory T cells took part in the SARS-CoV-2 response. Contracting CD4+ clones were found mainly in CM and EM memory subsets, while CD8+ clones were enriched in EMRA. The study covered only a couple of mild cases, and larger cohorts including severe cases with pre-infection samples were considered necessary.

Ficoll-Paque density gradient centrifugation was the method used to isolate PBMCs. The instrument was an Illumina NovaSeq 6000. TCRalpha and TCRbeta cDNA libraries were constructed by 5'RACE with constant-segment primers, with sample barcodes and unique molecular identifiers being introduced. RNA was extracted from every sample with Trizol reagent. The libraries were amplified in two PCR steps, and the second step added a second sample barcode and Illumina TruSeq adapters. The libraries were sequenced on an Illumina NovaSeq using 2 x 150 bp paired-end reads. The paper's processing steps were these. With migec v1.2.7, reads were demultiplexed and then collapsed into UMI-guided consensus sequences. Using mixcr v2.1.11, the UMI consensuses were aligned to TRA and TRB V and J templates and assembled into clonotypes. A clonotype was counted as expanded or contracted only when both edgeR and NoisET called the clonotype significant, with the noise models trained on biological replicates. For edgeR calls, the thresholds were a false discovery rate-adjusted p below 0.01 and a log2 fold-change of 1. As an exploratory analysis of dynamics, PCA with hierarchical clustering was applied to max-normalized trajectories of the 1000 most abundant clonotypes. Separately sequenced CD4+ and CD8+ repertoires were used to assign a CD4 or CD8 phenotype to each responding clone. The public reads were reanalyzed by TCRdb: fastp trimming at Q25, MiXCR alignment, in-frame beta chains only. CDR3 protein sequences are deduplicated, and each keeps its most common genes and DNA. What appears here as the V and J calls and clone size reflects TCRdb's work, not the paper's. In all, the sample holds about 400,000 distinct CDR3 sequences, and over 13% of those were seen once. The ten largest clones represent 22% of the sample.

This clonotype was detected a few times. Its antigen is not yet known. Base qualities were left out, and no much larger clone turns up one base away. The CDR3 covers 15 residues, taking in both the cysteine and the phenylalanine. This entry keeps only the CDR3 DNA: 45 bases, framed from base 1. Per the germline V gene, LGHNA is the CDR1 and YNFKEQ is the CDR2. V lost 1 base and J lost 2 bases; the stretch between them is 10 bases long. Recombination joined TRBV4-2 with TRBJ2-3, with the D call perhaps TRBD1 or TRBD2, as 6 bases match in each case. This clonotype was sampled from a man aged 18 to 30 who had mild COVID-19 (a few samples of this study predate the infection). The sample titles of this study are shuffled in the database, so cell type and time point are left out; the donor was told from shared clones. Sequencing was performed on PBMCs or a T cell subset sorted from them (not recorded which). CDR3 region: CASSQAPGATDTQYF. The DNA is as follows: TGTGCCAGCAGCCAAGCCCCGGGGGCCACAGATACGCAGTATTTT.